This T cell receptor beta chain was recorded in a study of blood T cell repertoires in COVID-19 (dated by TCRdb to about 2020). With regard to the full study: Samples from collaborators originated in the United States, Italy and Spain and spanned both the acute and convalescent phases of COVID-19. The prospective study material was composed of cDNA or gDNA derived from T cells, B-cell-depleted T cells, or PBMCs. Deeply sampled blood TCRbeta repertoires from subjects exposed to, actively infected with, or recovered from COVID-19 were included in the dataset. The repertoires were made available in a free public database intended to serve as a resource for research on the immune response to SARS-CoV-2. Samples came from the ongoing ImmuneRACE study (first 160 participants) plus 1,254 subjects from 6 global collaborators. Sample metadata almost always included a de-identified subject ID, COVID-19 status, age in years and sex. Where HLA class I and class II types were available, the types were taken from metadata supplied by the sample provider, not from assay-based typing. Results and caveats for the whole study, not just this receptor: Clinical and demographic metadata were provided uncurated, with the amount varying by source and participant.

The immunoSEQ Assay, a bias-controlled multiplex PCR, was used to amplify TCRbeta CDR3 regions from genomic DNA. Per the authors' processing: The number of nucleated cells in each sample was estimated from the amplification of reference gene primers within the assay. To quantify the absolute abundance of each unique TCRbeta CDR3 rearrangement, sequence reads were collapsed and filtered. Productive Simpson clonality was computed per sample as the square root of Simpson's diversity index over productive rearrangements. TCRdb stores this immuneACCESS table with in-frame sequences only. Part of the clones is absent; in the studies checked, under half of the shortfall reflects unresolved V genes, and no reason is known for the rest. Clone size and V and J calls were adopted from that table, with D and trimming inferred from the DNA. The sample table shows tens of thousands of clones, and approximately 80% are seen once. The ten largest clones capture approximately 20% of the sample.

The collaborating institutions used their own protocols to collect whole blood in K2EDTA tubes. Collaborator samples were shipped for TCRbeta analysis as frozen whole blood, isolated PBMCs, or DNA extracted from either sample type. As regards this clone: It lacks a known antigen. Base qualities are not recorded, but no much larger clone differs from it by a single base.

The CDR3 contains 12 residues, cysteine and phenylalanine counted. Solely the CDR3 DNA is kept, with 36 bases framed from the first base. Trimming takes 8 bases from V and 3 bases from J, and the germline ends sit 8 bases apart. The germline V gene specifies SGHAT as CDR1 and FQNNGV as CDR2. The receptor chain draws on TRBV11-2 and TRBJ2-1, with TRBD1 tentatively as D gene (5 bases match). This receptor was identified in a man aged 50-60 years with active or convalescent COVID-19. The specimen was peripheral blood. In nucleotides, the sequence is TGTGCCAGCGAGGACATCTACAATGAGCAGTTCTTC. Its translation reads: CASEDIYNEQFF.